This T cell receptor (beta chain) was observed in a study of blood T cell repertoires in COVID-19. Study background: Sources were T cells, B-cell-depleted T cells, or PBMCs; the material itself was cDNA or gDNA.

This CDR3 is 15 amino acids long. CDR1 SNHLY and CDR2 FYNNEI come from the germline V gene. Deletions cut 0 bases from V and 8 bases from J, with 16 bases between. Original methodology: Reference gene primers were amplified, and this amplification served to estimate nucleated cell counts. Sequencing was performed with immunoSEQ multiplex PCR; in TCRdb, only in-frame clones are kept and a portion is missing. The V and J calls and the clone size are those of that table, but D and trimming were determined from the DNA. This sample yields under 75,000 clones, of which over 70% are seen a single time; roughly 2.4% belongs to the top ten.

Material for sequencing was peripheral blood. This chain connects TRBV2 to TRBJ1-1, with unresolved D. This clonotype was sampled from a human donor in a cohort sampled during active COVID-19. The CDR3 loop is CASSEAKNSVYEAFF. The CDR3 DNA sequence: TGTGCCAGCAGTGAAGCTAAGAACTCCGTTTACGAAGCTTTCTTT.